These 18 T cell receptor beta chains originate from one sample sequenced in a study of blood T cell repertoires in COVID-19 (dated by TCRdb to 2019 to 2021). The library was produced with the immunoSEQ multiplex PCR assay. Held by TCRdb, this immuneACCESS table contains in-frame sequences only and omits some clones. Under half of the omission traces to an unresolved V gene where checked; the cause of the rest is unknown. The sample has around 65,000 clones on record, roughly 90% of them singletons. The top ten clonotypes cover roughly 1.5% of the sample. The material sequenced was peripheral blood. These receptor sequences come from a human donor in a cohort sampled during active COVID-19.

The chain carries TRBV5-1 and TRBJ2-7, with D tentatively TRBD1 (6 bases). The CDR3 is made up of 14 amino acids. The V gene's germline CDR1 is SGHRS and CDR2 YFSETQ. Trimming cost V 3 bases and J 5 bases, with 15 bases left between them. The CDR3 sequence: CASSYDRLYNEQYF. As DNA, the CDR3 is TGCGCCAGCAGCTATGACAGGTTGTACAACGAGCAGTACTTC. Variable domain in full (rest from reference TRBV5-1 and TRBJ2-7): KAGVTQTPRYLIKTRGQQVTLSCSPISGHRSVSWYQQTPGQGLQFLFEYFSETQRNKGNFPGRFSGRQFSNSRSEMNVSTLELGDSALYLCASSYDRLYNEQYFGPGTRLTVT.

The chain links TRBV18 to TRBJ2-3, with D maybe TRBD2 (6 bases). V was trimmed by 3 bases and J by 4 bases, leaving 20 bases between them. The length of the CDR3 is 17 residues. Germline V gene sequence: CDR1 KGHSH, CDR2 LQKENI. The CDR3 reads CASSPPFTTRKPDTQYF. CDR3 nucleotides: TGTGCCAGCTCACCCCCATTTACGACTAGGAAGCCAGATACGCAGTATTTT. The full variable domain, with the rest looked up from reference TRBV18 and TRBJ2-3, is NAGVMQNPRHLVRRRGQEARLRCSPMKGHSHVYWYRQLPEEGLKFMVYLQKENIIDESGMPKERFSAEFPKEGPSILRIQQVVRGDSAAYFCASSPPFTTRKPDTQYFGPGTRLTVL.

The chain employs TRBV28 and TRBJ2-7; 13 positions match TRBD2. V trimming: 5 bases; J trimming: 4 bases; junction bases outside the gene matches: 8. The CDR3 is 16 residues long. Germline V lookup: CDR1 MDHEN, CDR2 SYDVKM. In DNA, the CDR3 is TGTGCCAGCAGTGGACTAGCGGGAGTTATGCGGTACGAGCAGTACTTC. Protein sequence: CASSGLAGVMRYEQYF. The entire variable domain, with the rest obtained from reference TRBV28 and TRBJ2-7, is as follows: DVKVTQSSRYLVKRTGEKVFLECVQDMDHENMFWYRQDPGLGLRLIYFSYDVKMKEKGDIPEGYSVSREKKERFSLILESASTNQTSMYLCASSGLAGVMRYEQYFGPGTRLTVT.

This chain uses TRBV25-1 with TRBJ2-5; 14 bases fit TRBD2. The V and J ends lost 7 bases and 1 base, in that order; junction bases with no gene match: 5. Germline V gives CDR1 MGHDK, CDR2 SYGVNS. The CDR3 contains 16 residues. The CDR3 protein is CASTGLAGGGQETQYF. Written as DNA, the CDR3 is TGTGCCAGCACCGGACTAGCGGGAGGAGGCCAAGAGACCCAGTACTTC.

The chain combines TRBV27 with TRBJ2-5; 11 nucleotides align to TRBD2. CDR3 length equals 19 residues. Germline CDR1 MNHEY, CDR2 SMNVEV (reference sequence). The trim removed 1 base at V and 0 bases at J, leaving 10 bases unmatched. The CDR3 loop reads CASSLYSPGLAAYQETQYF. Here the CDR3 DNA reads TGTGCCAGCAGTTTATATTCTCCGGGACTAGCGGCGTACCAAGAGACCCAGTACTTC.

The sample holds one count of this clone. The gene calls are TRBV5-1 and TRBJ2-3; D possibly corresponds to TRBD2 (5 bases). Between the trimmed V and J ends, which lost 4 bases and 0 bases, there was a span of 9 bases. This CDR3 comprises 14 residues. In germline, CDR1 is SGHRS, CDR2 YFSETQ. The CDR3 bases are TGCGCCAGCAGCCCGGACTTCAGCACAGATACGCAGTATTTT. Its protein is CASSPDFSTDTQYF. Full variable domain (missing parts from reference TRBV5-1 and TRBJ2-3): KAGVTQTPRYLIKTRGQQVTLSCSPISGHRSVSWYQQTPGQGLQFLFEYFSETQRNKGNFPGRFSGRQFSNSRSEMNVSTLELGDSALYLCASSPDFSTDTQYFGPGTRLTVL.

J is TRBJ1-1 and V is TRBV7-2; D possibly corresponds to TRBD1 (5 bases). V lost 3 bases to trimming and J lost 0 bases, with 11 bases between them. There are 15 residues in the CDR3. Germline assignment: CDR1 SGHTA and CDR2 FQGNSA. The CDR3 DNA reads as TGTGCCAGCAGCTTGGGGGGGTACATGAACACTGAAGCTTTCTTT. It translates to CASSLGGYMNTEAFF.

DNA for the CDR3: TGTGCCAGTAGTATAACCCCAATCCTCCGGACAGGGTTGGAGACCCAGTACTTC. Its translation: CASSITPILRTGLETQYF. J is TRBJ2-5 and V is TRBV19, with 8 bases aligning to TRBD1. This CDR3 has 18 residues. The germline V gene has CDR1 LNHDA and CDR2 SQIVND (reference sequence). After removal of 2 bases from V and 5 bases from J, the junction contained 16 bases not matched to a gene.

This CDR3 is CASSQEPGTTNYGYTF. Written as DNA, the CDR3 is TGCGCCAGCAGCCAAGAGCCAGGAACCACTAACTATGGCTACACCTTC. This rearrangement joins TRBV4-1 to TRBJ1-2; no clear D gene. CDR3 length: 16 amino acids. From germline, CDR1 is MGHRA and CDR2 YSYEKL. V dropped 0 bases and J dropped 0 bases, with 11 bases sitting between them.

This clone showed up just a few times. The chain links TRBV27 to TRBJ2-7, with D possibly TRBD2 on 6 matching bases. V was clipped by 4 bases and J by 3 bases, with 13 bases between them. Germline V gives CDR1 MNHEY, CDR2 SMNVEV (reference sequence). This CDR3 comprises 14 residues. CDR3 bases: TGTGCCAGCAGTTCCGGGAGAGGGAACTACGAGCAGTACTTC. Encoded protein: CASSSGRGNYEQYF.

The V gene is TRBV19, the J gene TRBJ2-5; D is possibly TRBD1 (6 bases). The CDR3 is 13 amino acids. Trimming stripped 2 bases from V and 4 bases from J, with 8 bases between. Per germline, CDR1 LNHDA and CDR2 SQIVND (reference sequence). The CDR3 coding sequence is TGTGCCAGTAGTATACTGGGGGCAGAGACCCAGTACTTC. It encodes CASSILGAETQYF. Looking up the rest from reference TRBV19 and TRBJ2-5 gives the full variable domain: DGGITQSPKYLFRKEGQNVTLSCEQNLNHDAMYWYRQDPGQGLRLIYYSQIVNDFQKGDIAEGYSVSREKKESFPLTVTSAQKNPTAFYLCASSILGAETQYFGPGTRLLVL.

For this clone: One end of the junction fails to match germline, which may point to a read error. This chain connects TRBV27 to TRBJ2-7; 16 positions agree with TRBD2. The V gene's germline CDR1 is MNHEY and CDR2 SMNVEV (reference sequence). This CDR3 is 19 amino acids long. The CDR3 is CASSLSGTSGRGRAYEQYF. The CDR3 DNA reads TGTGCCAGCAGCTTATCCGGGACTAGCGGGAGGGGGCGAGCCTACGAGCAGTACTTC.

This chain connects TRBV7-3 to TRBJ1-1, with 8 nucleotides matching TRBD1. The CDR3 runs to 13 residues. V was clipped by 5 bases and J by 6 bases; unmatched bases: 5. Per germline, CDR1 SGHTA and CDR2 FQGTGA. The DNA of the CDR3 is TGTGCCAGCAGCCAACAGGGGGGGTCTGAAGCTTTCTTT. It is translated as CASSQQGGSEAFF.

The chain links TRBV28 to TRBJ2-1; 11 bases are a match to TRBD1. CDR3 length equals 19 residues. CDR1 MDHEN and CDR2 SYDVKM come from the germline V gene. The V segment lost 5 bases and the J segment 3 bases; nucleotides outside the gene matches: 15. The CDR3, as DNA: TGTGCCAGCAGTCTACCACATCGGGACAGGGGGTTTGACTACAATGAGCAGTTCTTC. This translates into CASSLPHRDRGFDYNEQFF.

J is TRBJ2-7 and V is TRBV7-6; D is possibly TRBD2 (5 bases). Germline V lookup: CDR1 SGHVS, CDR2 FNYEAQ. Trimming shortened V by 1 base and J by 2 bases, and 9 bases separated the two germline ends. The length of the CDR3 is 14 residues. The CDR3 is CASSLGRETYEQYF. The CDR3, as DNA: TGTGCCAGCAGCTTAGGCCGGGAAACCTACGAGCAGTACTTC.

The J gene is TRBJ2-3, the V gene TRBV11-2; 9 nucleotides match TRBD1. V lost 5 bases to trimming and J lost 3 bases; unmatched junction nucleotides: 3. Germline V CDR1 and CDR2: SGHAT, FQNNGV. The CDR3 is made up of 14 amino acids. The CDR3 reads CASSGGTGTDTQYF. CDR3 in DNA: TGTGCCAGCAGCGGAGGGACAGGGACAGATACGCAGTATTTT.

CDR3 in amino acids: CASSLEPTADTQYF. The CDR3 DNA reads as TGTGCCAGCAGCTTGGAGCCTACTGCAGATACGCAGTATTTT. The chain is built from TRBV5-4 and TRBJ2-3; D unresolved. CDR3 length: 14 residues. CDR1 is SGHNT, CDR2 YYREEE, per germline (reference sequence). The V end lost 0 bases, the J end lost 4 bases, and 9 bases lay between the germline ends.

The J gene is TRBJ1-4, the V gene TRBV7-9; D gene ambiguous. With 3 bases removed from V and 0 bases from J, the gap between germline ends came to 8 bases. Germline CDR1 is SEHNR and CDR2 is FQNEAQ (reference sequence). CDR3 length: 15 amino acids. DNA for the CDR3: TGTGCCAGCAGCTTTGATCGGGCAACTAATGAAAAACTGTTTTTT. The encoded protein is CASSFDRATNEKLFF. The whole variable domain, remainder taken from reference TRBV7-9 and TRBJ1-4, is DTGVSQNPRHKITKRGQNVTFRCDPISEHNRLYWYRQTLGQGPEFLTYFQNEAQLEKSRLLSDRFSAERPKGSFSTLEIQRTEQGDSAMYLCASSFDRATNEKLFFGSGTQLSVL.